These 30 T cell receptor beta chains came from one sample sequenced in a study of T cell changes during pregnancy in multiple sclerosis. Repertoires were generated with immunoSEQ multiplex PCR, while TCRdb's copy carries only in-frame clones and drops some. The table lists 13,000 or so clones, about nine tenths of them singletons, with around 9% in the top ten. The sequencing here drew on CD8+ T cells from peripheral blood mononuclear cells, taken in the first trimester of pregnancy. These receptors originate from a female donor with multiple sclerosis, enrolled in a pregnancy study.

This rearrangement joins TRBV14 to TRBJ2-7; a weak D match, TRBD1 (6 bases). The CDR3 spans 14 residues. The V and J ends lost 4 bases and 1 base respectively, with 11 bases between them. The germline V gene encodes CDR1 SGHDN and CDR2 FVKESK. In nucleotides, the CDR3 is TGTGCCAGCAGCCCCCAGCAGGGGTCCTACGAGCAGTACTTC. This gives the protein CASSPQQGSYEQYF.

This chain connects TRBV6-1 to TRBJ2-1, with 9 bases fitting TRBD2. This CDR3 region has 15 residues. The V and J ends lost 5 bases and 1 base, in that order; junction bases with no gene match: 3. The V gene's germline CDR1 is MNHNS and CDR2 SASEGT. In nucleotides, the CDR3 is TGTGCCAGCAGTAAGACTAGCGGTTCCTACAATGAGCAGTTCTTC. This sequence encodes CASSKTSGSYNEQFF.

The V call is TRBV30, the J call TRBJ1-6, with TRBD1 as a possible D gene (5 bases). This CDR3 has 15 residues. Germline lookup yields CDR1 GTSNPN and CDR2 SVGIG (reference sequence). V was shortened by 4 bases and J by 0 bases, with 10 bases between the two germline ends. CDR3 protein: CAWIRDSSYNSPLHF. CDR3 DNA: TGTGCCTGGATCCGCGACAGCTCCTATAATTCACCCCTCCACTTT. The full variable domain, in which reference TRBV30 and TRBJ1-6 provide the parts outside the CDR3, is SQTIHQWPATLVQPVGSPLSLECTVEGTSNPNLYWYRQAAGRGLQLLFYSVGIGQISSEVPQNLSASRPQDRQFILSSKKLLLSDSGFYLCAWIRDSSYNSPLHFGNGTRLTVT.

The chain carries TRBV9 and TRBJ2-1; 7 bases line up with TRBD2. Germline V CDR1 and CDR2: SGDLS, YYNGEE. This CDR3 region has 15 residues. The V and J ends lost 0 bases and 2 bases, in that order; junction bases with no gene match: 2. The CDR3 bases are TGTGCCAGCAGCGTAGGTCGGGGGGCCTACAATGAGCAGTTCTTC. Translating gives CASSVGRGAYNEQFF.

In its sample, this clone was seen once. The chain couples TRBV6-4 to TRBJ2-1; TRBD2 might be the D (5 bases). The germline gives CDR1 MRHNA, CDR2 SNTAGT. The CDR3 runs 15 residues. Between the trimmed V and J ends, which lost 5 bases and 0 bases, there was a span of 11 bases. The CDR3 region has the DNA TGTGCCAGCAGTCGCCAAGAGGGCTCCTACAATGAGCAGTTCTTC. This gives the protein CASSRQEGSYNEQFF.

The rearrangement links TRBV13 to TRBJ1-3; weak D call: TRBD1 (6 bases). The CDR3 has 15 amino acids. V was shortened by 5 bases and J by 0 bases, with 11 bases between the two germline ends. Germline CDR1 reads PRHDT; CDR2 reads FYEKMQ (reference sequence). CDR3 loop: CASSGPQGSGNTIYF. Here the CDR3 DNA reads TGTGCCAGCAGCGGGCCACAGGGCTCTGGAAACACCATATATTTT.

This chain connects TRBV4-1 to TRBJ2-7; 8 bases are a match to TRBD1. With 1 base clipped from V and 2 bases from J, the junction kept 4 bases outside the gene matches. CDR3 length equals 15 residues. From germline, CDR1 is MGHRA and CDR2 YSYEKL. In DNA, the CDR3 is TGCGCCAGCAGCCAAGCAGGGGGCCATCCCTACGAGCAGTACTTC. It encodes CASSQAGGHPYEQYF.

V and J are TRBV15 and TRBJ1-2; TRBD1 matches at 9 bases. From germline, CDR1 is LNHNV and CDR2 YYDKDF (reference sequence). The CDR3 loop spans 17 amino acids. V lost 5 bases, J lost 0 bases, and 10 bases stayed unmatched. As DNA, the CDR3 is TGTGCCACCAGCTCCCCCGGGACAGGGAGGGCTAACTATGGCTACACCTTC. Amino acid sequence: CATSSPGTGRANYGYTF. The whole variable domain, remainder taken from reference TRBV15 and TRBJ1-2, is DAMVIQNPRYQVTQFGKPVTLSCSQTLNHNVMYWYQQKSSQAPKLLFHYYDKDFNNEADTPDNFQSRRPNTSFCFLDIRSPGLGDTAMYLCATSSPGTGRANYGYTFGSGTRLTVV.

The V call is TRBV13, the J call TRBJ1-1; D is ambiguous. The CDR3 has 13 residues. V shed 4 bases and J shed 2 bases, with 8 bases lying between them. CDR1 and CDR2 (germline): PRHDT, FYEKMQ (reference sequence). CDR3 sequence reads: CASSSGYNTEAFF. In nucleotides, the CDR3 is TGTGCCAGCAGCTCGGGATACAACACTGAAGCTTTCTTT.

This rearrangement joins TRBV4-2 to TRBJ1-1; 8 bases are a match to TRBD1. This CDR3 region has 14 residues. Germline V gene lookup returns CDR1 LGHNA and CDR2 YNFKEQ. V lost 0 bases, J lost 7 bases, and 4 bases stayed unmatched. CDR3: CASSQDIQGDEAFF. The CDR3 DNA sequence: TGTGCCAGCAGCCAAGACATACAGGGGGATGAAGCTTTCTTT.

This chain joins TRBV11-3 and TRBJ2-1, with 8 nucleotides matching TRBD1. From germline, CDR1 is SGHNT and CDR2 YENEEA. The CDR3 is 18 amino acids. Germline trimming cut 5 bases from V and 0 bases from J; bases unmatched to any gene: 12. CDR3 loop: CASSGRQGRYGSYNEQFF. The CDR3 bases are TGTGCCAGCAGCGGACGACAGGGGAGGTACGGCTCCTACAATGAGCAGTTCTTC.

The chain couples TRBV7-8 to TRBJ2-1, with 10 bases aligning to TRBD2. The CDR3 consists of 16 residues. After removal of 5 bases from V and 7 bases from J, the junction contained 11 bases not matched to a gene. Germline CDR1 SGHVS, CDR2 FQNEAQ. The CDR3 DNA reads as TGTGCCAGCAGCCGACATCTAGCGGGGGTAGTAAATGAGCAGTTCTTC. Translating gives CASSRHLAGVVNEQFF.

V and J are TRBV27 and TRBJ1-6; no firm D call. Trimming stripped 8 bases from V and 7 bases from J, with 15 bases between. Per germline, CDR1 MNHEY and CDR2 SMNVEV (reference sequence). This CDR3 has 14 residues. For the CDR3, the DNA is TGTGCCAGCCTCATAAGAGGGTTCAATTCACCCCTCCACTTT. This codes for CASLIRGFNSPLHF.

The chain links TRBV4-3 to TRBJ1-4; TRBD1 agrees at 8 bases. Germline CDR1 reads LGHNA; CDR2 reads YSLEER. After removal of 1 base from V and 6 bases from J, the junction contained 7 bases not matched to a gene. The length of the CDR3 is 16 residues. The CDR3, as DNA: TGCGCCAGCAGCCAAGCCACCGGGACAGGAGATGAAAAACTGTTTTTT. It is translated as CASSQATGTGDEKLFF.

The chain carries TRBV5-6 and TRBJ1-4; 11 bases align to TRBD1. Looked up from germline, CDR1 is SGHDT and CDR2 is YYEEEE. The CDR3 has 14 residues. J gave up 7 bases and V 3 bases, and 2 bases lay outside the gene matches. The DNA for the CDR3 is TGTGCCAGCAGCTCCGGGACAGGGGGTGAAAAACTGTTTTTT. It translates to CASSSGTGGEKLFF.

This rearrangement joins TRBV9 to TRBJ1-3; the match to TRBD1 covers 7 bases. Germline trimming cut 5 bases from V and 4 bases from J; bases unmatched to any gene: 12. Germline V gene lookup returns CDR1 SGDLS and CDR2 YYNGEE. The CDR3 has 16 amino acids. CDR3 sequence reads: CASSASTGESGNTIYF. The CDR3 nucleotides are TGTGCCAGCAGTGCGTCCACAGGGGAATCCGGAAACACCATATATTTT.

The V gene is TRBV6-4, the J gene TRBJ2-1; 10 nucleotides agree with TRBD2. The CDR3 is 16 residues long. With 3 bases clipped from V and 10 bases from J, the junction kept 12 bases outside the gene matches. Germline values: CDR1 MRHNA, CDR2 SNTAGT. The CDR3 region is CASSEGGSGGAQEQFF. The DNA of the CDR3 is TGTGCCAGCAGTGAAGGTGGGAGCGGGGGGGCTCAGGAGCAGTTCTTC.

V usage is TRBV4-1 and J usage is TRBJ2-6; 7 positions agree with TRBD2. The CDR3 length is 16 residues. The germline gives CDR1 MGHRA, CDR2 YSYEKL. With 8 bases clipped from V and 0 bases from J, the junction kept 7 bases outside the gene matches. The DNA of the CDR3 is TGCGCCAGCGGGCCGGGGGGTGCCTCTGGGGCCAACGTCCTGACTTTC. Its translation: CASGPGGASGANVLTF.

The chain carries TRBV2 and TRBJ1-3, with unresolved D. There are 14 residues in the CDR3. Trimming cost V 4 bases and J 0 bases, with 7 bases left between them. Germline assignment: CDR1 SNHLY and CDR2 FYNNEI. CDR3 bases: TGTGCCAGCAGTGGAGAACTCTCTGGAAACACCATATATTTT. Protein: CASSGELSGNTIYF.

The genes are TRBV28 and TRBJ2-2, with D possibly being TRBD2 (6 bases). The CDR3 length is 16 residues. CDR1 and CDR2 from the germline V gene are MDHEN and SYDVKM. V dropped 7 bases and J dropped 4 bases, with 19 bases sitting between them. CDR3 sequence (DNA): TGTGCCAGCACACCGTGGGGGGTTTCGGTCACCGGGGAGCTGTTTTTT. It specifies CASTPWGVSVTGELFF.

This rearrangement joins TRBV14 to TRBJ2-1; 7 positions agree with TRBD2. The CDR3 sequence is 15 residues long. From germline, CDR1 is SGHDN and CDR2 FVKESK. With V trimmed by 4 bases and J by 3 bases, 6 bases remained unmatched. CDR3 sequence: CASSPRGELYNEQFF. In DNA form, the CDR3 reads TGTGCCAGCAGCCCACGGGGGGAACTCTACAATGAGCAGTTCTTC.

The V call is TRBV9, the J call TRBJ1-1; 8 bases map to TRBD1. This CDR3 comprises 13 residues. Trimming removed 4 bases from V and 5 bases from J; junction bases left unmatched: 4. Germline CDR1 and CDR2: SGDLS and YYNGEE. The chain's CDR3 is CASSQGAGTEAFF. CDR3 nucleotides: TGTGCCAGCAGCCAGGGGGCAGGGACTGAAGCTTTCTTT.

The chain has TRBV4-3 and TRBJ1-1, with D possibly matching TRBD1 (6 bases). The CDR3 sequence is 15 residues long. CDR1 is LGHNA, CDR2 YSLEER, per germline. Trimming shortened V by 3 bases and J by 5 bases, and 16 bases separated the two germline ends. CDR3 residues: CASSHSEGVGTEAFF. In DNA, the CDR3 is TGCGCCAGCAGCCACTCAGAGGGGGTTGGAACTGAAGCTTTCTTT.

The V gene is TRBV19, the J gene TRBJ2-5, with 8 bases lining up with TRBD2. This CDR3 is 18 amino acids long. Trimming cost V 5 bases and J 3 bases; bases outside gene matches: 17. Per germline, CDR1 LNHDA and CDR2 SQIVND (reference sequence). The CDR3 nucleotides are TGTGCCAGTAGTGAGACGGGGGGGACTTGGGGAACAAAAGAGACCCAGTACTTC. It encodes CASSETGGTWGTKETQYF.

The CDR3 loop is CASSYSSRDIAGAFF. Here the CDR3 DNA reads TGTGCCAGCAGTTACTCGAGCCGGGACATCGCGGGAGCTTTCTTT. The chain couples TRBV6-5 to TRBJ1-1, with a possible D match to TRBD1 (6 bases). The V gene's germline CDR1 is MNHEY and CDR2 SVGAGI. This CDR3 is 15 amino acids long. Trimming took 0 bases from V and 10 from J, leaving 18 bases between them.

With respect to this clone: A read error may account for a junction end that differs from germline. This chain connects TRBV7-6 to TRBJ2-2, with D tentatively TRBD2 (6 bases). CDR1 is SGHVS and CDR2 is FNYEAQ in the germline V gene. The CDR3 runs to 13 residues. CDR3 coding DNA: TGCGGGGGAAAAAGGACCGTCACCGGGGAGCTGTTTTTT. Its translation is CGGKRTVTGELFF. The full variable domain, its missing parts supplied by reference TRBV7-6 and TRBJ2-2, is GAGVSQSPRYKVTKRGQDVALRCDPISGHVSLYWYRQALGQGPEFLTYFNYEAQQDKSGLPNDRFSAERPEGSISTLTIQRTEQRDSAMYRCGGKRTVTGELFFGEGSRLTVL.

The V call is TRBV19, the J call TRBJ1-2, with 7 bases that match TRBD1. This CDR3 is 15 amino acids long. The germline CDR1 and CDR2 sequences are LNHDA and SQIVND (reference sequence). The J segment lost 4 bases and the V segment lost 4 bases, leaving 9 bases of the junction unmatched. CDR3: CASSTPDRVRYGYTF. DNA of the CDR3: TGTGCCAGTAGTACCCCCGACAGGGTTCGCTATGGCTACACCTTC. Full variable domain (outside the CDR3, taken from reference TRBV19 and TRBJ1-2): DGGITQSPKYLFRKEGQNVTLSCEQNLNHDAMYWYRQDPGQGLRLIYYSQIVNDFQKGDIAEGYSVSREKKESFPLTVTSAQKNPTAFYLCASSTPDRVRYGYTFGSGTRLTVV.

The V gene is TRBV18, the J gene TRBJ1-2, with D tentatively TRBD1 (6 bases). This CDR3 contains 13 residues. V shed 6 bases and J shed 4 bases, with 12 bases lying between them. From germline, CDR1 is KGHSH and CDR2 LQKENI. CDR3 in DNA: TGTGCCAGCTCTCCAGACAGGTTCTATGGCTACACCTTC. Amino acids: CASSPDRFYGYTF. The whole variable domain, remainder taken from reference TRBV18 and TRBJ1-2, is NAGVMQNPRHLVRRRGQEARLRCSPMKGHSHVYWYRQLPEEGLKFMVYLQKENIIDESGMPKERFSAEFPKEGPSILRIQQVVRGDSAAYFCASSPDRFYGYTFGSGTRLTVV.

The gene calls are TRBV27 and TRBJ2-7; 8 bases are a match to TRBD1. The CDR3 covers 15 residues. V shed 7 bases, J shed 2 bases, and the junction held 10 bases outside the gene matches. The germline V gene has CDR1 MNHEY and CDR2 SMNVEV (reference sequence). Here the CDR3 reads CASTYDRGSTYEQYF. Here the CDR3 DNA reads TGTGCCAGCACCTACGACAGGGGTTCCACCTACGAGCAGTACTTC.

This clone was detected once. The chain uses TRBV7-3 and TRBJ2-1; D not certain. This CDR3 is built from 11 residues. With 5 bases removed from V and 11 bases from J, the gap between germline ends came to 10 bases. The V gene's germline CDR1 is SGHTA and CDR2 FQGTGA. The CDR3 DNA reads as TGTGCCAGCAGCCCTGGGCAGCAGCAGTTCTTC. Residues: CASSPGQQQFF.